Listed here are 32 T cell receptor beta chains from one sample, sequenced in a study of vaccination effects on CD4 cells after COVID-19. Antigen-specific CD4+ T cell clonotypes were called by their expansion after viral peptide-pool culture in ViraFEST. The culture ran for roughly 10 days before CD4+ T cells were isolated. The antigens for these receptors are not known. The protocol was immunoSEQ multiplex PCR, while the TCRdb copy is restricted to in-frame clones and leaves out a portion. The repertoire includes 70,000 to 95,000 clones, roughly 74% of them detected once, and 1.5% to 2% sits in the top ten. Source: CD4+ T cells from PBMCs cultured with HCoV-229E spike peptides, taken before COVID-19 vaccination. These TCRs come from a human donor who received a COVID-19 vaccine.

The chain combines TRBV5-1 with TRBJ1-1; D uncertain. Germline V gene lookup returns CDR1 SGHRS and CDR2 YFSETQ. Trimming removed 4 bases from V and 4 bases from J, with 23 bases in between. The CDR3 is made up of 17 amino acids. The CDR3 loop is CASSTGAWAGGFTEAFF. The CDR3 nucleotides are TGCGCCAGCAGCACCGGAGCTTGGGCAGGAGGGTTCACTGAAGCTTTCTTT.

This clone was picked up a small number of times. This chain connects TRBV18 to TRBJ1-1; a weak D match, TRBD1 (5 bases). The V and J ends lost 3 bases and 1 base respectively, with 9 bases between them. The germline CDR1 and CDR2 sequences are KGHSH and LQKENI. This CDR3 is 14 amino acids long. The CDR3 protein is CASSPADKNTEAFF. Written as DNA, the CDR3 is TGTGCCAGCTCACCCGCGGACAAGAACACTGAAGCTTTCTTT.

This clone is termed large. V gene TRBV6-1 combines with J gene TRBJ2-7, with TRBD1 matching over 7 bases. With 2 bases clipped from V and 4 bases from J, the junction kept 20 bases outside the gene matches. The CDR3 length is 19 residues. Germline loops: CDR1 MNHNS, CDR2 SASEGT. This chain's CDR3 is CASSEHRGRAPIFGYEQYV. In DNA form, the CDR3 reads TGTGCCAGCAGTGAACACAGGGGTAGAGCTCCTATCTTCGGATACGAGCAGTACGTC.

This sequence joins TRBV6-5 and TRBJ2-5, with D perhaps matching TRBD2 (5 bases). CDR3 length: 15 amino acids. The germline V and J ends were trimmed by 0 bases and 5 bases, with 13 bases remaining between them. CDR1 is MNHEY, CDR2 SVGAGI, per germline. The CDR3 region is CASSYSPNPGETQYF. The CDR3 bases are TGTGCCAGCAGTTACTCTCCGAACCCGGGGGAGACCCAGTACTTC.

The V and J genes are TRBV6-2 or TRBV6-3 and TRBJ2-7; D is uncertain. CDR1 is MNHEY, CDR2 SVGEGT, per germline. V gave up 2 bases and J gave up 2 bases, with 7 bases separating them. This CDR3 has 13 amino acids. The CDR3 sequence is CASSYPLAYEQYV. Here the CDR3 DNA reads TGTGCCAGCAGTTACCCCCTCGCCTACGAGCAGTACGTC.

The V call is TRBV7-8, the J call TRBJ2-4; D not certain. Germline CDR1 is SGHVS and CDR2 is FQNEAQ. V was cut by 5 bases and J by 6 bases, with 14 bases left in between. This CDR3 has 14 amino acids. The CDR3 protein is CASSRGQNINIQYF. The CDR3 coding sequence is TGTGCCAGCAGCCGCGGCCAAAATATAAACATTCAGTACTTC. The whole variable domain, remainder taken from reference TRBV7-8 and TRBJ2-4, is GAGVSQSPRYKVAKRGQDVALRCDPISGHVSLFWYQQALGQGPEFLTYFQNEAQLDKSGLPSDRFFAERPEGSVSTLKIQRTQQEDSAVYLCASSRGQNINIQYFGAGTRLSVL.

The chain carries TRBV20-1 and TRBJ1-5, with a weak D call TRBD1 (5 bases). Trimming removed 3 bases at V and 11 bases at J, with 11 bases between. Germline CDR1 and CDR2: DFQATT and SNEGSKA (reference sequence). The CDR3 has 11 residues. CDR3 bases: TGCAGTGCTAGTGGGACGTCATCCCAGCATTTT. Amino acid sequence: CSASGTSSQHF.

The gene calls are TRBV6-6 and TRBJ1-2; D ambiguous. Germline V CDR1 and CDR2: MNHNY, SVGAGI (reference sequence). V gave up 2 bases and J gave up 3 bases, with 7 bases separating them. The CDR3 has 13 amino acids. In DNA form, the CDR3 reads TGTGCCAGCAGTTACGGTTTCGACTATGGCTACACCTTC. Translation: CASSYGFDYGYTF.

This clone was observed a few times. The rearrangement links TRBV19 to TRBJ1-1; D is undetermined. With 3 bases removed from V and 5 bases from J, the gap between germline ends came to 13 bases. In germline, CDR1 is LNHDA, CDR2 SQIVND (reference sequence). The CDR3 spans 14 residues. CDR3 region: CASSIDARNTEAFF. The CDR3 bases are TGTGCCAGTAGTATTGACGCCAGGAATACTGAAGCTTTCTTT.

CDR3 sequence reads: CATRDRVANSPLHF. Written as DNA, the CDR3 is TGTGCCACCCGGGACAGGGTCGCAAATTCACCCCTCCACTTT. The chain carries TRBV2 and TRBJ1-6, with TRBD1 matching over 9 bases. Losses at the gene ends were 10 bases for V and 7 bases for J; bases not matched to a gene: 8. The length of the CDR3 is 14 residues. Looked up from germline, CDR1 is SNHLY and CDR2 is FYNNEI.

The chain combines TRBV5-1 with TRBJ1-4, with D tentatively TRBD1 (6 bases). Germline V gene sequence: CDR1 SGHRS, CDR2 YFSETQ. V was shortened by 3 bases and J by 8 bases, with 14 bases between the two germline ends. The CDR3 sequence is 14 residues long. CDR3 sequence reads: CASSSTGTGEKLFF. The DNA for the CDR3 is TGCGCCAGCAGCTCCACAGGGACGGGAGAAAAACTGTTTTTT. The complete variable domain, with remaining parts taken from reference TRBV5-1 and TRBJ1-4, reads KAGVTQTPRYLIKTRGQQVTLSCSPISGHRSVSWYQQTPGQGLQFLFEYFSETQRNKGNFPGRFSGRQFSNSRSEMNVSTLELGDSALYLCASSSTGTGEKLFFGSGTQLSVL.

The J gene is TRBJ2-7, the V gene TRBV3-1 (or the pseudogene TRBV3-2); D gene ambiguous. Trimming stripped 3 bases from V and 11 bases from J, with 11 bases between. The CDR3 length is 11 residues. Germline V lookup: CDR1 LGHDT, CDR2 YNNKEL (reference sequence). The CDR3 DNA reads as TGTGCCAGCAGCCACATAAGGGTGAAGTACGTC. Translating gives CASSHIRVKYV.

This chain's CDR3 is CASSQDSVRGYGYTF. CDR3 sequence (DNA): TGTGCCAGCAGCCAAGATAGCGTCAGGGGTTATGGCTACACCTTC. The chain carries TRBV3-1 (or the pseudogene TRBV3-2) and TRBJ1-2; the D gene is possibly TRBD1 (6 bases). The CDR3 spans 15 residues. The germline V gene has CDR1 LGHDT and CDR2 YNNKEL (reference sequence). Trimming pared 0 bases from V and 5 bases from J, leaving 13 bases between.

V and J are TRBV3-1 (or the pseudogene TRBV3-2) and TRBJ2-2; no clear D gene. The CDR3 loop spans 12 amino acids. Germline values: CDR1 LGHDT, CDR2 YNNKEL (reference sequence). Trimming removed 0 bases at V and 6 bases at J, with 2 bases between. CDR3: CASSQDPGELFF. CDR3 nucleotide sequence: TGTGCCAGCAGCCAAGACCCCGGGGAGCTGTTTTTT.

This clone was seen once. The chain joins TRBV19 to TRBJ2-5; 8 nucleotides align to TRBD1. There are 15 residues in the CDR3. Germline CDR1 is LNHDA and CDR2 is SQIVND (reference sequence). J was trimmed by 5 bases and V by 5 bases; bases with no gene match: 10. This chain's CDR3 is CASSPSADREETQYF. As DNA, the CDR3 is TGTGCCAGTAGTCCCTCCGCGGACAGGGAGGAGACCCAGTACTTC.

The rearrangement joins TRBV5-1 to TRBJ1-2; D remains ambiguous. V shed 5 bases and J shed 4 bases, with 12 bases lying between them. This CDR3 has 13 residues. Germline V CDR1 and CDR2: SGHRS, YFSETQ. The CDR3: CASRPDGTYGYTF. CDR3 nucleotides: TGCGCCAGCAGACCCGACGGAACCTATGGCTACACCTTC.

The gene calls are TRBV30 and TRBJ2-7, with D unresolved. Germline V gene sequence: CDR1 GTSNPN, CDR2 SVGIG (reference sequence). The V and J ends lost 3 bases and 3 bases respectively, with 12 bases between them. The CDR3 spans 13 residues. CDR3 DNA sequence: TGTGCCTGGAGCAGGAACCTTAACTACGAGCAGTACGTC. Encoded protein: CAWSRNLNYEQYV.

This clone was seen more than once but under ten times. This sequence joins TRBV5-8 and TRBJ1-5; D is possibly TRBD1 (5 bases). Trimming left V 6 bases short and J 5 bases short, with 12 bases between. The germline CDR1 and CDR2 sequences are SGHTS and YDEGEE. CDR3 length: 13 amino acids. The CDR3 loop is CASTGGLDQPQHF. CDR3 coding DNA: TGTGCCAGCACGGGGGGACTGGATCAGCCCCAGCATTTT.

The chain has TRBV2 and TRBJ1-4; 7 nucleotides match TRBD1. The germline V gene has CDR1 SNHLY and CDR2 FYNNEI. Trimming cost V 4 bases and J 8 bases; bases outside gene matches: 7. The CDR3 covers 14 residues. The CDR3 is CASSGGRGREKLFF. CDR3 in DNA: TGTGCCAGCAGTGGAGGCAGGGGGAGGGAAAAACTGTTTTTT.

This chain connects TRBV30 to TRBJ2-5, with D possibly being TRBD1 (6 bases). V dropped 8 bases and J dropped 2 bases, with 12 bases sitting between them. Germline CDR1 and CDR2: GTSNPN and SVGIG (reference sequence). This CDR3 has 12 residues. The CDR3 sequence: CAATGQQETQYF. The CDR3 DNA reads as TGTGCCGCGACCGGACAGCAAGAGACCCAGTACTTC.

The chain joins TRBV10-3 to TRBJ1-5, with TRBD1 identical over 9 bases. The germline V gene encodes CDR1 ENHRY and CDR2 SYGVKD. Losses at the gene ends were 4 bases for V and 7 bases for J; bases not matched to a gene: 5. CDR3 length equals 14 residues. This CDR3 is CAISGDREGQPQHF. In DNA form, the CDR3 reads TGTGCCATCAGTGGGGACAGGGAAGGGCAGCCCCAGCATTTT.

The chain couples TRBV2 to TRBJ2-3; D is perhaps TRBD1 or TRBD2 (6 bases each). The V gene lost 6 bases and the J gene lost 2 bases, with 12 bases spanning the gap. CDR3 length: 14 amino acids. CDR1 and CDR2 (germline): SNHLY, FYNNEI. CDR3 coding DNA: TGTGCCAGCAGCCGGGGGCGGGACACAGATACGCAGTATTTT. It yields the protein CASSRGRDTDTQYF. The whole variable domain, filled in from reference TRBV2 and TRBJ2-3, reads EPEVTQTPSHQVTQMGQEVILRCVPISNHLYFYWYRQILGQKVEFLVSFYNNEISEKSEIFDDQFSVERPDGSNFTLKIRSTKLEDSAMYFCASSRGRDTDTQYFGPGTRLTVL.

The chain carries TRBV5-6 and TRBJ2-3; 13 bases are shared with TRBD2. Trimming removed 3 bases from V and 6 bases from J; junction bases left unmatched: 16. Germline CDR1 and CDR2: SGHDT and YYEEEE. This CDR3 contains 19 residues. Written as DNA, the CDR3 is TGTGCCAGCAGCTGGGACTTTGGTCGACTAGCGGGGGGTTCGGATACGCAGTATTTT. This gives the protein CASSWDFGRLAGGSDTQYF.

The V and J genes are TRBV23-1 and TRBJ2-7; maybe TRBD1 (6 bases). TRBV23-1 qualifies as an ORF whose function is uncertain. The CDR3 runs 16 residues. The V and J ends lost 7 bases and 0 bases respectively, with 19 bases between them. CDR3 residues: CASNLPGQLSSYEQYV. For the CDR3, the DNA is TGCGCCAGCAATCTCCCAGGACAGCTCAGCTCCTACGAGCAGTACGTC.

V gene TRBV15 combines with J gene TRBJ1-2; D is possibly TRBD1 (5 bases). The V and J ends lost 0 bases and 8 bases respectively, with 13 bases between them. Germline CDR1 is LNHNV and CDR2 is YYDKDF (reference sequence). The CDR3 covers 14 residues. Here the CDR3 reads CATSRDGGVGGYTF. Here the CDR3 DNA reads TGTGCCACCAGCAGAGATGGAGGGGTGGGGGGCTACACCTTC.

Only one count was recorded for this clone. The chain couples TRBV6-5 to TRBJ2-7; D is unresolved. The length of the CDR3 is 15 residues. The V gene's germline CDR1 is MNHEY and CDR2 SVGAGI. Trimming left V 6 bases short and J 5 bases short, with 20 bases between. This CDR3 is CASSENWGSSHEQYV. CDR3 nucleotide sequence: TGTGCCAGCAGCGAGAACTGGGGTTCGTCCCACGAGCAGTACGTC.

CDR3 residues: CASSKLSAGELFF. The CDR3 DNA reads as TGTGCCAGCAGCAAATTATCAGCCGGGGAGCTGTTTTTT. V and J are TRBV5-5 and TRBJ2-2; no definite D call. With 4 bases removed from V and 6 bases from J, the gap between germline ends came to 10 bases. Germline CDR1 is SGHKS and CDR2 is YYEKEE (reference sequence). The CDR3 is 13 amino acids.

V is TRBV3-1 (or the pseudogene TRBV3-2) and J is TRBJ2-3, with TRBD1 matching over 7 bases. The ends lost 3 bases at V and 4 bases at J; junction bases unmatched: 4. Germline CDR1 is LGHDT and CDR2 is YNNKEL (reference sequence). The CDR3 has 14 residues. The CDR3 sequence: CASSQTQGSDTQYF. DNA of the CDR3: TGTGCCAGCAGCCAGACACAGGGGTCAGATACGCAGTATTTT.

The chain combines TRBV7-9 with TRBJ2-3, with D maybe TRBD2 (7 bases). This CDR3 region has 16 residues. Trimming removed 10 bases at V and 0 bases at J, with 20 bases between. Germline V gene data show CDR1 as SEHNR and CDR2 as FQNEAQ (reference sequence). The CDR3 nucleotides read TGTGCCACCAGGATCAGTGGGGGGGCGAGCACAGATACGCAGTATTTT. It encodes CATRISGGASTDTQYF.

This clone was detected only once. The genes are TRBV6-5 and TRBJ1-5, with D perhaps matching TRBD1 (5 bases). The CDR3 runs 15 residues. Between the trimmed V and J ends, which lost 5 bases and 0 bases, there was a span of 11 bases. Germline V CDR1 and CDR2: MNHEY, SVGAGI. Here the CDR3 DNA reads TGTGCCAGCAGTCGGGGGTTTAATAGCAATCAGCCCCAGCATTTT. It translates to CASSRGFNSNQPQHF.

The gene calls are TRBV27 and TRBJ2-7; 8 bases align to TRBD1. The CDR3 contains 14 residues. With V trimmed by 6 bases and J by 10 bases, 14 bases remained unmatched. The germline CDR1 and CDR2 sequences are MNHEY and SMNVEV (reference sequence). CDR3 nucleotides: TGTGCCAGCAGGGTATGGGGACAGGTTATCGGACAGTACGTC. Protein: CASRVWGQVIGQYV.

The sample holds one count of this clone. This chain connects TRBV28 to TRBJ1-5; D not certain. Trimming removed 3 bases from V and 7 bases from J, with 10 bases in between. CDR1 is MDHEN, CDR2 SYDVKM, per germline. This CDR3 is 13 amino acids long. Here the CDR3 reads CASSFEVTQPQHF. The CDR3 DNA reads TGTGCCAGCAGTTTCGAGGTCACGCAGCCCCAGCATTTT.